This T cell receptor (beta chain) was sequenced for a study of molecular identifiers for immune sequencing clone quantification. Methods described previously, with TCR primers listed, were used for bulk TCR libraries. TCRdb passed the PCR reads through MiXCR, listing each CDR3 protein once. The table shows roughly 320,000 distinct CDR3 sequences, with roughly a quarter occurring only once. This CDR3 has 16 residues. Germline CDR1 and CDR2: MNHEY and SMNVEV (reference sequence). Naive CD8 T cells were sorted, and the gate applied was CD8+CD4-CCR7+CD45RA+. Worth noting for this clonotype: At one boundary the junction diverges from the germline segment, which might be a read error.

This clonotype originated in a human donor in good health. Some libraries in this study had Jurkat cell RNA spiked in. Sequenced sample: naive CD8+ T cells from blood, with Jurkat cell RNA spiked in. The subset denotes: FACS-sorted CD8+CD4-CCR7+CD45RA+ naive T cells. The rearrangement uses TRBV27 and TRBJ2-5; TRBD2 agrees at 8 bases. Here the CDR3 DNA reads TGTGCCAGCAGTTTGAGTTCCCTAGCGGGCCCCGCGCCCCCGTCCTTC. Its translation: CASSLSSLAGPAPPSF.